This TCR beta chain was sequenced for a study of T cells in Graves' hyperthyroidism and ophthalmopathy. Comment on this clonotype: A read error may explain this, as a much larger clone is one base away.

Researchers took RNA transcripts and amplified the TCR beta CDR3 regions from them. TCR CDR3 underwent first-round RT-PCR with the HTBI primer set. Each CDR3 protein gets one entry after TCRdb re-called the multiplex PCR reads with MiXCR. The table lists about 160,000 distinct CDR3 sequences, about 9.4% of them singletons, with roughly 23% in the top ten. Exclusion criteria comprised uncontrolled infection, other autoimmune disease, pregnancy or lactation. Germline V CDR1 and CDR2: SEHNR, FQNEAQ (reference sequence). This CDR3 has 15 amino acids. Sequencing input: blood. The V call is TRBV7-9, the J call TRBJ1-2, with D possibly being TRBD1 (5 bases). This clonotype was sampled from a woman younger than 30 with Graves' hyperthyroidism that later progressed to Graves' ophthalmopathy. Written as DNA, the CDR3 is TGTGCCAGCAGCTTCGGGACCTCCCGGGGCTATGGCTACTCCTTC. Translation gives CASSFGTSRGYGYSF.